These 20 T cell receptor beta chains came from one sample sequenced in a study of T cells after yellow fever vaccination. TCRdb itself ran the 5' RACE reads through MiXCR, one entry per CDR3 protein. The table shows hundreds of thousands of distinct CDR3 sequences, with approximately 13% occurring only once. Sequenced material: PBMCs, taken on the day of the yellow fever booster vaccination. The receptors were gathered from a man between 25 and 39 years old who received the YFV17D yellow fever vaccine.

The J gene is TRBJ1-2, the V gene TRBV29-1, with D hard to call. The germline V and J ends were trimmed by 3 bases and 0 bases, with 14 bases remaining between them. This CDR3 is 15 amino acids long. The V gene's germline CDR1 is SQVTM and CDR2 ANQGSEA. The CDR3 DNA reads TGCAGCGTTGATCGGCTACAATCGACTAACTATGGCTACACCTTC. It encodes CSVDRLQSTNYGYTF.

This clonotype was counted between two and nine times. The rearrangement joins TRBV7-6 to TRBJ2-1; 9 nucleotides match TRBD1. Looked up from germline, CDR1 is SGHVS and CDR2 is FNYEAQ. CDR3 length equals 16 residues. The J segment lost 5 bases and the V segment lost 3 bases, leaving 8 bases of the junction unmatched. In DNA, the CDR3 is TGTGCCAGCAGCTTTCCGGGACAGGGCATGAACAATGAGCAGTTCTTC. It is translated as CASSFPGQGMNNEQFF.

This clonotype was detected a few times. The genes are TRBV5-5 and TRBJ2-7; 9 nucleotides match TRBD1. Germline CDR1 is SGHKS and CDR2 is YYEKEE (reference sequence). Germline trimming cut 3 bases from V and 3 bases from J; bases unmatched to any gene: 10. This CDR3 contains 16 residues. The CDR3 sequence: CASSYHSPGQGYEQYF. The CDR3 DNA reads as TGTGCCAGCAGCTACCACTCCCCGGGACAGGGCTACGAGCAGTACTTC. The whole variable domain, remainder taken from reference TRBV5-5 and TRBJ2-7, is DAGVTQSPTHLIKTRGQQVTLRCSPISGHKSVSWYQQVLGQGPQFIFQYYEKEERGRGNFPDRFSARQFPNYSSELNVNALLLGDSALYLCASSYHSPGQGYEQYFGPGTRLTVT.

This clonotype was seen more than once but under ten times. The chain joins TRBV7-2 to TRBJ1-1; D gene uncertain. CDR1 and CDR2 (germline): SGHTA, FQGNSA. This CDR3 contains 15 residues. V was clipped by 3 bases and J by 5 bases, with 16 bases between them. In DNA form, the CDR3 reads TGTGCCAGCAGCTTCCCCCTCGGGGAGGGTACTGAAGCTTTCTTT. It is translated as CASSFPLGEGTEAFF. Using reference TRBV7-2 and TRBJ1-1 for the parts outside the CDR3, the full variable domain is GAGVSQSPSNKVTEKGKDVELRCDPISGHTALYWYRQSLGQGLEFLIYFQGNSAPDKSGLPSDRFSAERTGGSVSTLTIQRTQQEDSAVYLCASSFPLGEGTEAFFGQGTRLTVV.

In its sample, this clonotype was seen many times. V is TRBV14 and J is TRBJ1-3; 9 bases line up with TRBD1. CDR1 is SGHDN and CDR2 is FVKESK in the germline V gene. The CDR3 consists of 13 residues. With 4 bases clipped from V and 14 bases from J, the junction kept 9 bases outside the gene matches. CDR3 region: CASSPGTGFGVYF. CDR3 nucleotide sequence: TGTGCCAGCAGCCCCGGGACAGGGTTCGGGGTATATTTT.

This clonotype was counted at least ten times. In DNA, the CDR3 is TGTGCCAGCAGCATCTGGGACTTGAACACTGAAGCTTTCTTT. Protein product: CASSIWDLNTEAFF. This chain links TRBV11-2 with TRBJ1-1, with D perhaps TRBD1 (5 bases). Germline V gene lookup returns CDR1 SGHAT and CDR2 FQNNGV. V lost 5 bases, J lost 0 bases, and 10 bases lay in between. The CDR3 spans 14 residues.

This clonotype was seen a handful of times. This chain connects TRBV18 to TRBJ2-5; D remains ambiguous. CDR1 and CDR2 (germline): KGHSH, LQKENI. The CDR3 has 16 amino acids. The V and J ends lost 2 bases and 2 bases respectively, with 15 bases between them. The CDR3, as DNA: TGTGCCAGCTCACCAAGATACATATCAATTCAAGAGACCCAGTACTTC. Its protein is CASSPRYISIQETQYF.

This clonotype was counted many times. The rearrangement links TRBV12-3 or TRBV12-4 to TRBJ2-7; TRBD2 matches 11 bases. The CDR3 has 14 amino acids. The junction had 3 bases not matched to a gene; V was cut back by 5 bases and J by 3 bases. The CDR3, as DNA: TGTGCCAGCAGTCGCCTAGCGGGAGGCTACGAGCAGTACTTC. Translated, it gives CASSRLAGGYEQYF.

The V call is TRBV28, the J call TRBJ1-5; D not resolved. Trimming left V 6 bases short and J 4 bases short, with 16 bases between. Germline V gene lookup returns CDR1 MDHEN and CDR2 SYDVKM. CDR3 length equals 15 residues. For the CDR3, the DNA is TGTGCCAGCAGGGGTTCTAGGAGGGATAATCAGCCCCAGCATTTT. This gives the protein CASRGSRRDNQPQHF.

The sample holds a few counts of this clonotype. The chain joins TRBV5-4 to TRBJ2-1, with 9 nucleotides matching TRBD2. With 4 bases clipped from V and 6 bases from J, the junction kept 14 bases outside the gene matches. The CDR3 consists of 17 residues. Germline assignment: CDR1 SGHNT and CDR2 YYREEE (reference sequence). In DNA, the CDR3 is TGTGCCAGCAGCCCCTCGGCGGGAGGGGGGCAGAGCAATGAGCAGTTCTTC. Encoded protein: CASSPSAGGGQSNEQFF.

The CDR3 spells CSARDFGGSSYNEQFF. Here the CDR3 DNA reads TGCAGTGCTAGAGATTTTGGCGGAAGCTCCTACAATGAGCAGTTCTTC. The chain has TRBV20-1 and TRBJ2-1; D not certain. CDR3 length: 16 amino acids. Deletions cut 0 bases from V and 0 bases from J, with 12 bases between. Germline-derived CDR1 and CDR2 are DFQATT and SNEGSKA (reference sequence).

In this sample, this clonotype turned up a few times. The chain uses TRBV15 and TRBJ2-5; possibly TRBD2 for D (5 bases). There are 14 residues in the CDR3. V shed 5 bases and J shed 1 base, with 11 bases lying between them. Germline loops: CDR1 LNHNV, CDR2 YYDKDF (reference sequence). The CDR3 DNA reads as TGTGCCACCAGCGTGAGGCGGGCCCAAGAGACCCAGTACTTC. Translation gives CATSVRRAQETQYF.

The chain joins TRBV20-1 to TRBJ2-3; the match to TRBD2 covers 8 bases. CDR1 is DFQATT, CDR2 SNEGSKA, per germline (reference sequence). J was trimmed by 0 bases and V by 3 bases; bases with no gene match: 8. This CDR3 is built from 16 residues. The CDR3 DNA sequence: TGCAGTGCTAGTGGGGCTAGCGGGTCCAGCACAGATACGCAGTATTTT. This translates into CSASGASGSSTDTQYF.

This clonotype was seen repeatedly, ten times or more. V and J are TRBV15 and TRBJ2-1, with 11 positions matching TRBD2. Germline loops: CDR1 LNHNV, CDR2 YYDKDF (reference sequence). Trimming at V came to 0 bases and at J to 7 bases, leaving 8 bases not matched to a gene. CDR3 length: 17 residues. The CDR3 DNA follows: TGTGCCACCAGCAGAGAGGGAAGTACTAGCGGGAGAAATGAGCAGTTCTTC. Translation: CATSREGSTSGRNEQFF. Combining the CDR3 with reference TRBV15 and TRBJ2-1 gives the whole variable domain DAMVIQNPRYQVTQFGKPVTLSCSQTLNHNVMYWYQQKSSQAPKLLFHYYDKDFNNEADTPDNFQSRRPNTSFCFLDIRSPGLGDTAMYLCATSREGSTSGRNEQFFGPGTRLTVL.

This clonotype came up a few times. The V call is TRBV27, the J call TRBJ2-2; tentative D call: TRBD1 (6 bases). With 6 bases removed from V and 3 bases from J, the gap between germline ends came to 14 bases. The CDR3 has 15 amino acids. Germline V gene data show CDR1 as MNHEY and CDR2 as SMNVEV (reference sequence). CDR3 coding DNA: TGTGCCAGCAGCCGAGGACAGATCTACACCGGGGAGCTGTTTTTT. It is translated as CASSRGQIYTGELFF.

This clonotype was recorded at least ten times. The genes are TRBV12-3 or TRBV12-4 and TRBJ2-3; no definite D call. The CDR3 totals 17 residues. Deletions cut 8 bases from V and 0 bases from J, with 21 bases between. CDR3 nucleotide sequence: TGTGCCAGCTTCGGACCTCCGAACTTATCTAGCACAGATACGCAGTATTTT. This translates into CASFGPPNLSSTDTQYF.

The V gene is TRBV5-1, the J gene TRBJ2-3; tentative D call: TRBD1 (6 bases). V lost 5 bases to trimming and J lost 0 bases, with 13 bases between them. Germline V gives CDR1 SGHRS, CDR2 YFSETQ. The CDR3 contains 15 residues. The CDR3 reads CASRTGQPSTDTQYF. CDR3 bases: TGCGCCAGCAGAACCGGACAGCCCAGCACAGATACGCAGTATTTT. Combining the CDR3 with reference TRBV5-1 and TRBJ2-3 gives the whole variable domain KAGVTQTPRYLIKTRGQQVTLSCSPISGHRSVSWYQQTPGQGLQFLFEYFSETQRNKGNFPGRFSGRQFSNSRSEMNVSTLELGDSALYLCASRTGQPSTDTQYFGPGTRLTVL.

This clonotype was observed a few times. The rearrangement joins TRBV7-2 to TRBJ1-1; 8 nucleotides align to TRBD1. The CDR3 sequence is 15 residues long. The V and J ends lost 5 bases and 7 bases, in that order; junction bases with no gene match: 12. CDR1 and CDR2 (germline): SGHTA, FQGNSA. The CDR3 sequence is CASSPSGTGSLEAFF. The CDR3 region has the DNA TGTGCCAGCAGCCCGTCCGGGACAGGTTCTCTTGAAGCTTTCTTT.

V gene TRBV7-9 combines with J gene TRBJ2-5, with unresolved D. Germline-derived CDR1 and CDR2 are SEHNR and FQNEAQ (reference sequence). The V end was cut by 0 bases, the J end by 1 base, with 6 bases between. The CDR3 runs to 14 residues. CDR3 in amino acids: CASSLALGQETQYF. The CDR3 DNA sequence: TGTGCCAGCAGCTTAGCCCTAGGCCAAGAGACCCAGTACTTC.

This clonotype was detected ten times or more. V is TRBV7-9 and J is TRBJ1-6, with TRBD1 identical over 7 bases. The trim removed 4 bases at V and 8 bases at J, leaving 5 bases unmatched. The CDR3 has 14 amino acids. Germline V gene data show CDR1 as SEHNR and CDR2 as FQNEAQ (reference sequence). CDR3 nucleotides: TGTGCCAGCAGCTCCACAGGGGTGCATTCACCCCTCCACTTT. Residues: CASSSTGVHSPLHF.